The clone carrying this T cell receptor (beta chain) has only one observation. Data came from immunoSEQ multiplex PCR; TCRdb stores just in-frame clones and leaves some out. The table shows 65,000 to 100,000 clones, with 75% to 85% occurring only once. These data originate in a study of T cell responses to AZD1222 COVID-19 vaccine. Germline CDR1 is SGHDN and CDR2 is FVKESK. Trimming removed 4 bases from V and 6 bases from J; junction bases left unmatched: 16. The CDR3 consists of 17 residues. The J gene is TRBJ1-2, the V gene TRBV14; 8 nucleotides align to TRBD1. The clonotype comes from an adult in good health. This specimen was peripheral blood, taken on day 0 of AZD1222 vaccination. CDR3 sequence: CASSRPIEQQGEDGYTF. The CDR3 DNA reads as TGTGCCAGCAGCCGACCCATTGAACAACAGGGGGAGGATGGCTACACCTTC.